A selection of T cell receptor beta chains follows, all from one sample in a study of breast tumors, draining lymph nodes, adjacent tissues. TCRdb fed the multiplex PCR reads into MiXCR, producing one record per CDR3 protein. Here the sample spans about 180,000 distinct CDR3 sequences, 25% to 40% being singletons. The sequencing input was axillary lymph node tissue. These TCRs come from a female donor with breast cancer. Some clones in this sample may be carry-over from other donors' samples. Each CDR3 is given with its conserved first and last residue. The order of the fields is J gene, clone size, V gene, CDR3 length, D gene, CDR3 DNA, CDR3 protein. The D gene is left open where the match is weak. Rows may omit the clone size; those that give it use once, few, many or a size class.

>TRBJ1-1|NA|TRBV19|13|NA
TGTGCCAGTAGCATAGGTCTCCTCACTGAAGCTTTCTTT
CASSIGLLTEAFF
>TRBJ1-6|NA|TRBV2|15|TRBD1
TGTGCCAGCACGTGGGGACAGGGGGTCTATTCACCCCTCCACTTT
CASTWGQGVYSPLHF
>TRBJ2-3|many|TRBV27|14|NA
TGTGCCAGCAGTTGGTTTACTAGCACAGATACGCAGTATTTT
CASSWFTSTDTQYF
>TRBJ1-2|few|TRBV27|13|NA
TGTGCCAGCAGTTCTCAGGGGAGATATGGCTACACCTTC
CASSSQGRYGYTF
>TRBJ1-4|NA|TRBV7-2|13|NA
TGTGCCAGCAGCTCCCCGGGATTGGAAAAACTGTTTTTT
CASSSPGLEKLFF
>TRBJ2-3|many|TRBV5-1|16|TRBD2
TGCGCCAGCAGCTTGTTGCCTAGCGGGAGATCAGATACGCAGTATTTT
CASSLLPSGRSDTQYF
>TRBJ2-3|many|TRBV12-5|16|NA
TGTGCTAGTGGTTTGGTAAGCTGGGGGAGCACAGATACGCAGTATTTT
CASGLVSWGSTDTQYF
>TRBJ1-6|many|TRBV18|14|NA
TGTGCCAGCTACCGGGGGAACCCCGATTCACCCCTCCACTTT
CASYRGNPDSPLHF
>TRBJ1-2|many|TRBV30|13|NA
TGTGCCTGGACCTTGTTAGGGAACGATGGCTACACCTTC
CAWTLLGNDGYTF
>TRBJ2-7|many|TRBV20-1|13|TRBD1
TGCAGTGCTAGAGATGACAGGGGGCGCGAGCAGTACTTC
CSARDDRGREQYF
>TRBJ1-5|many|TRBV9|16|NA
TGTGCCAGCCCCAGACAGCCGGGTTGGGACAATCAGCCCCAGCATTTT
CASPRQPGWDNQPQHF
>TRBJ2-3|many|TRBV20-1|15|NA
TGCAGTGCTAGAGATCCCCTAGAGAATTCAGATACGCAGTATTTT
CSARDPLENSDTQYF
>TRBJ1-5|many|TRBV7-8|15|NA
TGTGCCAGCAGCTTGGCAGGGGTAATTGATCAGCCCCAGCATTTT
CASSLAGVIDQPQHF
>TRBJ1-4|NA|TRBV2|15|NA
TGTGCCAGCAGTGAAGCGGGCAGGGAGCATGAAAAACTGATTTTT
CASSEAGREHEKLIF
>TRBJ2-1|many|TRBV6-2/TRBV6-3|11|TRBD2
TGTGCCAGCAGTTATGGCGGGAGCCCTTTCTTC
CASSYGGSPFF
>TRBJ2-1|many|TRBV6-2/TRBV6-3|15|TRBD2
TGTGCCAGCAGCCCTAGCGGGAAGTCCTACAATGAGCAGTTCTTC
CASSPSGKSYNEQFF
>TRBJ2-1|many|TRBV4-2|11|NA
TGTGCCAGCTCTTCTAACAATGAGCAGTTCTTC
CASSSNNEQFF
>TRBJ2-2|many|TRBV3-1|15|NA
TGTGCCAGCAGCCAAGATCCCGGCAGGGCGAGGGAGCTGTTTTTT
CASSQDPGRARELFF
>TRBJ2-2|NA|TRBV10-3|16|NA
TGTGCCATCAGTGATACTAGATGGAGATCCGCCGGGGAGGTTTTTTTT
CAISDTRWRSAGEVFF
>TRBJ2-7|many|TRBV6-4|14|NA
TGTGCCAGCAGTGACTTCGGACAGTACTACGAGCAGTACTTC
CASSDFGQYYEQYF
>TRBJ1-2|many|TRBV19|13|NA
TGTGCCAGTAGTATAGGCGTTCGTGGCGGCTACACCTTC
CASSIGVRGGYTF
>TRBJ2-5|many|TRBV7-7|15|NA
TGTGCTAGCAGCTTAGGAACCGCATCTGGGGAGACCCAGTACTTC
CASSLGTASGETQYF
>TRBJ1-5|NA|TRBV7-2|13|NA
TGTGCCAGCAGCCCAAAACTCAATCAGCCCCAGCATTTT
CASSPKLNQPQHF
>TRBJ2-7|many|TRBV5-1|13|NA
TGCGCCAGCAGCTTTTCGGCCTCCTACGAGCAGTACTTC
CASSFSASYEQYF
>TRBJ2-7|many|TRBV19|15|NA
TGTGCCAGTAGCCTTCGGCAGGGGTTCTCCTACGAGCAGTACTTC
CASSLRQGFSYEQYF
>TRBJ2-7|many|TRBV5-5|15|NA
TGTGCCAGCAGCTGGGGGGACTCTCAACCCTACGAGCAGTACTTC
CASSWGDSQPYEQYF
>TRBJ2-1|many|TRBV12-3/TRBV12-4|15|NA
TGTGCCAGCAGTTTAGCAAGTAGCTCCTACAATGAGCAGTTCTTC
CASSLASSSYNEQFF
>TRBJ2-3|few|TRBV10-3|18|TRBD2
TGTGCCATCAGTGCTTACCCCACTAGCGGGGGCGGCACAGATACGCAGTATTTT
CAISAYPTSGGGTDTQYF
>TRBJ2-5|NA|TRBV7-2|14|TRBD2
TGTGCCAGCAGCGGCCGGGGGGGATCGGAGACCCAGTACTTC
CASSGRGGSETQYF